The rows below give T cell receptor beta chains drawn from one sample of a study of patients with pleural tuberculosis. One entry per CDR3 protein results from TCRdb running MiXCR on the reads. The sample gives around 54,000 distinct CDR3 sequences, about 7.9% of which show up once; 15% to 20% is in the top ten. Receptors were obtained from a human donor with pleural tuberculosis. CDR3s include the opening cysteine and the closing phenylalanine or tryptophan. The D gene is left open where the match is weak. The size entry is marked missing in some rows and otherwise reads once, few, many or a size class.

clone size	D gene	V gene	J gene	CDR3 DNA	CDR3 protein
many	-	TRBV4-1	TRBJ1-6	TGCGCCAGCAGCCATCCAGGGTCGATCTCCTATAATTCACCCCTCCACTTT	CASSHPGSISYNSPLHF
many	TRBD2	TRBV12-3/TRBV12-4	TRBJ2-7	TGTGCCAGCAGTTTGCTAGCGGGAGGCTACGAGCAGTACTTC	CASSLLAGGYEQYF
-	-	TRBV29-1	TRBJ2-1	TGCAGCGTTGCTGGACCGCGCAAAGACAATGAGCAGTTCTTC	CSVAGPRKDNEQFF
many	TRBD2	TRBV20-1	TRBJ2-3	TGCAGTGCCCCGTTAGCGGGAGGTGGCACAGATACGCAGTATTTT	CSAPLAGGGTDTQYF
many	-	TRBV6-1	TRBJ2-6	TGTGCCAGCACAATCTCTGGGGCCAACGTCCTGACTTTC	CASTISGANVLTF
many	-	TRBV11-2	TRBJ1-1	TGTGCCAGCAGCCCCAGACTCCGGTGGGTAGCTTTCTTT	CASSPRLRWVAFF
many	-	TRBV19	TRBJ1-6	TGTGCCAGTAGTATATCCCGAGGCCAACTCCACTTT	CASSISRGQLHF
many	TRBD1	TRBV10-3	TRBJ1-5	TGTGCCATCAGTCCCGGGACAGCGAATCAGCCCCAGCATTTT	CAISPGTANQPQHF
many	-	TRBV28	TRBJ2-1	TGTGCCACCAGAATGGAGGGCGACAATGAGCAGTTCTTC	CATRMEGDNEQFF
large	TRBD2	TRBV19	TRBJ2-5	TGTGCCAGTAGAACTAGCGGGGCGCAAGAGACCCAGTACTTC	CASRTSGAQETQYF
many	TRBD2	TRBV12-3/TRBV12-4	TRBJ2-3	TGTGCCAGCAGGCCTGCACTAGCGTACACAGATACGCAGTATTTT	CASRPALAYTDTQYF
many	-	TRBV27	TRBJ2-3	TGTGCCAGCAGTCGGGCGGACACGGGGGATACGCAGTATTTT	CASSRADTGDTQYF
many	-	TRBV15	TRBJ2-5	TGTGCCACCAGCAGAGCGGAAGAGACCCAGTACTTC	CATSRAEETQYF
many	-	TRBV5-1	TRBJ1-1	TGCGCCAGCAGCTTGGGGGGACGCAGAGACACTGAAGCTTTCTTT	CASSLGGRRDTEAFF
many	TRBD2	TRBV3-1	TRBJ2-3	TGTGCCAGCAGCCCGGATAGCGGGAACACAGATACGCAGTATTTT	CASSPDSGNTDTQYF
many	-	TRBV7-2	TRBJ2-3	TGTGCCAGCAGCTTAGCGGGAGCAGATACGCAGTATTTT	CASSLAGADTQYF
many	-	TRBV12-3/TRBV12-4	TRBJ2-2	TGTGCCAGCAGTCCTTGGCCGATGGGGAACACCGGGGAGCTGTTTTTT	CASSPWPMGNTGELFF
many	TRBD1	TRBV20-1	TRBJ1-3	TGCAGTGCTCGTTCCGGGACAGGGTTTGGAAACACCATATATTTT	CSARSGTGFGNTIYF
many	-	TRBV28	TRBJ2-7	TGTGCCAGCAGTCTCCAAGGTTACTCCTACGAGCAGTACTTC	CASSLQGYSYEQYF
large	-	TRBV11-1	TRBJ2-1	TGTGCCAGCAGCCCTAGGACAGCGGATGGTGAGCAGTTCTTC	CASSPRTADGEQFF
many	-	TRBV4-1	TRBJ2-1	TGCGCCAGCACCTCAGGGGGGACCAATGAGCAGTTCTTC	CASTSGGTNEQFF
many	TRBD1	TRBV2	TRBJ1-2	TGTGCCAGCAGCGGACAGGGGCGCGGCTACACCTTC	CASSGQGRGYTF
many	-	TRBV28	TRBJ2-7	TGTGCCAGCACCTCATTTGTCAGCTCCTACGAGCAGTACTTC	CASTSFVSSYEQYF
many	TRBD1	TRBV15	TRBJ1-2	TGTGCCACCAGCAGGGACAGGGGGTTAGGCTACACCTTC	CATSRDRGLGYTF
many	TRBD2	TRBV19	TRBJ2-3	TGTGCCAGTACTGTAGCGGGAGAAGTCACAGATACGCAGTATTTT	CASTVAGEVTDTQYF
few	-	TRBV2	TRBJ2-5	TGTGCCAGCAGACAGGAGAGGACCCAGTACTTC	CASRQERTQYF
many	-	TRBV4-2	TRBJ1-4	TGTGCCAGCAGCCAAGGGCAGGGGAGCACTGAAAAACTGTTTTTT	CASSQGQGSTEKLFF
few	-	TRBV2	TRBJ2-5	TGTGCCAGCAGTGACCAGGGGACGCCACAAGAGGCCCAGTACTTC	CASSDQGTPQEAQYF
many	-	TRBV2	TRBJ2-1	TGTGCCAGCAGCCCCTTTAACAATGAGCAGTTCTTC	CASSPFNNEQFF
few	-	TRBV9	TRBJ2-3	TGTGCCAGCAGCGTAGGTTGGGGTCGTTCAGATACGCAGTATTTT	CASSVGWGRSDTQYF
many	-	TRBV2	TRBJ2-2	TGTGCCAGCAGTGAGGGACCGCTAGACACCGGGGAGCTGTTTTTT	CASSEGPLDTGELFF
many	-	TRBV11-2	TRBJ2-7	TGTGCCAGCAGCTTAGTCACTAGCTACTACGAGCAGTACTTC	CASSLVTSYYEQYF
many	-	TRBV24-1	TRBJ2-5	TGTGCCACCAGTGATTCTACAGGGACCGTCGTGACCCAGTACTTC	CATSDSTGTVVTQYF
-	-	TRBV9	TRBJ2-1	TGTGCCAGCAGCCACACAGGGCCCCCCAATGAGCAGTTCTTC	CASSHTGPPNEQFF
many	-	TRBV28	TRBJ1-4	TGTGCCAGCAGTTTCTCCGGTGAAAAACTGTTTTTT	CASSFSGEKLFF
many	-	TRBV4-1	TRBJ2-1	TGCGCCAGCAGCCAAGATCCCCGAGGTTCGGATGAGCAGTTCTTC	CASSQDPRGSDEQFF
many	-	TRBV20-1	TRBJ1-3	TGCAGTGCTAGAGGGGCAGGGTCGGGTGGAAACACCATATATTTT	CSARGAGSGGNTIYF
many	TRBD1	TRBV28	TRBJ2-7	TGTGCCAGCAGTTTCCCCGGGACAGCCGCCTACGAGCAGTACTTC	CASSFPGTAAYEQYF
many	-	TRBV12-3/TRBV12-4	TRBJ1-5	TGTGCCAGCAGTCGAATGACGGGGCGCAATCAGCCCCAGCATTTT	CASSRMTGRNQPQHF
many	TRBD1	TRBV6-4	TRBJ1-2	TGTGCCAGCAGGGGCTCGGACAGGATCTATGGCTACACCTTC	CASRGSDRIYGYTF